One and the same sample provided the 27 T cell receptor beta chains below, sequenced in a study of blood T cell repertoires in COVID-19. Data came from immunoSEQ multiplex PCR; TCRdb stores just in-frame clones and leaves some out. The sample has roughly 140,000 clones; roughly 80% are singletons. The material sequenced was peripheral blood. The receptors originated from a woman aged 40 to 50 with active or convalescent COVID-19.

This clone was seen only a few times. V is TRBV10-3 and J is TRBJ1-1; no definite D call. The V end was cut by 10 bases, the J end by 0 bases, with 18 bases between. The CDR3 totals 15 residues. Per the germline V gene, CDR1 is ENHRY and CDR2 is SYGVKD. As DNA, the CDR3 is TGTGCCACAAAAGGGTTGGGGAGAATGAACACTGAAGCTTTCTTT. Translated, it gives CATKGLGRMNTEAFF.

V gene TRBV5-8 combines with J gene TRBJ2-4, with TRBD2 identical over 8 bases. Germline CDR1 and CDR2: SGHTS and YDEGEE. V was clipped by 0 bases and J by 2 bases; unmatched bases: 1. CDR3 size: 15 residues. CDR3 region: CASSLAGGSKNIQYF. In DNA form, the CDR3 reads TGTGCCAGCAGCTTGGCGGGAGGGTCCAAAAACATTCAGTACTTC.

The count of this clone is one. This rearrangement joins TRBV5-1 to TRBJ2-7; D may be TRBD2 (5 bases). Germline V lookup: CDR1 SGHRS, CDR2 YFSETQ. The CDR3 consists of 18 residues. Trimming stripped 0 bases from V and 3 bases from J, with 22 bases between. The CDR3 spells CASSLEFGGRFAYYEQYF. In DNA form, the CDR3 reads TGCGCCAGCAGCTTGGAATTCGGCGGGCGATTCGCTTACTACGAGCAGTACTTC.

The sample holds a few counts of this clone. The rearrangement links TRBV6-5 to TRBJ2-7; D is uncertain. The V end was cut by 7 bases, the J end by 3 bases, with 7 bases between. The germline V gene encodes CDR1 MNHEY and CDR2 SVGAGI. This CDR3 spans 11 amino acids. CDR3 region: CASMGFYEQYF. DNA for the CDR3: TGTGCCAGCATGGGCTTCTACGAGCAGTACTTC.

This chain joins TRBV12-3 or TRBV12-4 and TRBJ1-2; the D is unclear. Trimming stripped 6 bases from V and 8 bases from J, with 16 bases between. CDR3 length: 13 amino acids. CDR3 nucleotides: TGTGCCAGCAGCCCACGTGGAGCTGGGGGCTACACCTTC. Its translation: CASSPRGAGGYTF.

The chain's CDR3 is CASSGDSLPEAFF. The DNA for the CDR3 is TGTGCCAGCAGTGGGGACAGCCTCCCCGAGGCTTTCTTT. The chain combines TRBV2 with TRBJ1-1; 7 bases agree with TRBD1. Trimming took 4 bases from V and 11 from J; bases not matched to a gene: 10. Germline lookup yields CDR1 SNHLY and CDR2 FYNNEI. The CDR3 runs 13 residues.

This chain links TRBV7-2 with TRBJ2-3, with 9 bases fitting TRBD1. The CDR3 extends over 14 amino acids. Germline CDR1 is SGHTA and CDR2 is FQGNSA. V lost 5 bases to trimming and J lost 7 bases; unmatched junction nucleotides: 7. The CDR3, as DNA: TGTGCCAGCAGCCCAGGACAGGGGCAAAATACGCAGTATTTT. Residues: CASSPGQGQNTQYF.

The gene calls are TRBV6-1 and TRBJ1-5, with D possibly matching TRBD1 (6 bases). The germline V and J ends were trimmed by 3 bases and 7 bases, with 13 bases remaining between them. The CDR3 has 14 residues. CDR1 is MNHNS, CDR2 SASEGT, per germline. CDR3: CASSDMTGGQPQHF. The CDR3 nucleotides are TGTGCCAGCAGTGATATGACAGGAGGCCAGCCCCAGCATTTT.

CDR3 nucleotides: TGTGCCAGCAGCTTAACAGGGGGCTCCTCCTATAATTCACCCCTCCACTTT. Residues: CASSLTGGSSYNSPLHF. The gene calls are TRBV7-2 and TRBJ1-6; 9 bases line up with TRBD1. With V trimmed by 2 bases and J by 0 bases, 2 bases remained unmatched. This CDR3 is built from 17 residues. The germline V gene encodes CDR1 SGHTA and CDR2 FQGNSA.

This chain uses TRBV28 with TRBJ2-3; D not certain. Germline CDR1 reads MDHEN; CDR2 reads SYDVKM. This CDR3 is 14 amino acids long. Trimming cost V 5 bases and J 0 bases, with 9 bases left between them. This chain's CDR3 is CASSAGRSTDTQYF. The CDR3, as DNA: TGTGCCAGCAGTGCCGGCAGGAGCACAGATACGCAGTATTTT.

The CDR3 region is CAWSGGNEQFF. DNA of the CDR3: TGTGCCTGGAGTGGAGGGAATGAGCAGTTCTTC. The chain combines TRBV30 with TRBJ2-1, with D maybe TRBD2 (5 bases). Trimming took off 1 base at V and 7 bases at J, with 5 bases between the two ends. Per germline, CDR1 GTSNPN and CDR2 SVGIG (reference sequence). The CDR3 runs to 11 residues.

This chain joins TRBV15 and TRBJ2-1; perhaps TRBD1 as D (5 bases). The CDR3 runs to 11 residues. Germline CDR1 LNHNV, CDR2 YYDKDF (reference sequence). The V end lost 8 bases, the J end lost 10 bases, and 12 bases lay between the germline ends. The DNA for the CDR3 is TGTGCCACCCTATGGGCAGGGGAGCAGTTCTTC. This translates into CATLWAGEQFF.

This rearrangement joins TRBV28 to TRBJ1-4; D uncertain. Germline values: CDR1 MDHEN, CDR2 SYDVKM. The V and J ends lost 3 bases and 10 bases respectively, with 36 bases between them. The CDR3 consists of 21 residues. CDR3 region: CASSFSAKAGPRRPLSGKLFF. CDR3 nucleotides: TGTGCCAGCAGTTTCTCCGCTAAGGCGGGTCCTCGACGGCCACTCTCCGGAAAACTGTTTTTT.

This chain joins TRBV5-1 and TRBJ2-1; D is perhaps TRBD2 (5 bases). V gave up 1 base and J gave up 8 bases, with 13 bases separating them. The CDR3 spans 14 residues. Germline lookup yields CDR1 SGHRS and CDR2 YFSETQ. CDR3 sequence reads: CASSLSRVLDEQFF. The DNA of the CDR3 is TGCGCCAGCAGCTTGTCGAGGGTTTTGGATGAGCAGTTCTTC. Supplemented by reference TRBV5-1 and TRBJ2-1, the full variable domain reads KAGVTQTPRYLIKTRGQQVTLSCSPISGHRSVSWYQQTPGQGLQFLFEYFSETQRNKGNFPGRFSGRQFSNSRSEMNVSTLELGDSALYLCASSLSRVLDEQFFGPGTRLTVL.

The V call is TRBV25-1, the J call TRBJ1-5; 8 bases line up with TRBD1. Per germline, CDR1 MGHDK and CDR2 SYGVNS. The CDR3 is 13 residues long. Trimming removed 7 bases from V and 5 bases from J; junction bases left unmatched: 4. CDR3 DNA sequence: TGTGCCAGCACTGCAGGGGGCGATCAGCCCCAGCATTTT. It translates to CASTAGGDQPQHF.

V is TRBV28 and J is TRBJ1-1; maybe TRBD1 (5 bases). V lost 2 bases and J 2 bases, leaving 15 bases between the germline ends. The V gene's germline CDR1 is MDHEN and CDR2 SYDVKM. The CDR3 consists of 16 residues. The CDR3 loop is CASSLLDRALNTEAFF. As DNA, the CDR3 is TGTGCCAGCAGTTTACTCGACAGAGCTCTAAACACTGAAGCTTTCTTT.

This sequence joins TRBV6-5 and TRBJ1-1; TRBD1 might be the D (5 bases). CDR3 length: 14 residues. Deletions cut 3 bases from V and 4 bases from J, with 12 bases between. From germline, CDR1 is MNHEY and CDR2 SVGAGI. The chain's CDR3 is CASSYPDSRTEAFF. As DNA, the CDR3 is TGTGCCAGCAGTTATCCCGACAGCCGCACTGAAGCTTTCTTT.

This chain uses TRBV7-2 with TRBJ1-5, with 7 positions matching TRBD1. V trimming: 2 bases; J trimming: 6 bases; junction bases outside the gene matches: 7. CDR1 is SGHTA, CDR2 FQGNSA, per germline. CDR3 length: 15 residues. In DNA form, the CDR3 reads TGTGCCAGCAGCTTAATCAGGACAGGTCCTCAGCCCCAGCATTTT. This gives the protein CASSLIRTGPQPQHF. Based on the CDR3 plus reference TRBV7-2 and TRBJ1-5, the full variable domain is GAGVSQSPSNKVTEKGKDVELRCDPISGHTALYWYRQSLGQGLEFLIYFQGNSAPDKSGLPSDRFSAERTGGSVSTLTIQRTQQEDSAVYLCASSLIRTGPQPQHFGDGTRLSIL.

V is TRBV28 and J is TRBJ1-2, with 8 bases aligning to TRBD1. The V gene end was trimmed by 6 bases and the J gene end by 4 bases; junction bases not matched to a gene: 10. Germline-derived CDR1 and CDR2 are MDHEN and SYDVKM. This CDR3 comprises 15 residues. The CDR3 region has the DNA TGTGCCAGCAGCCCTGTGGGGCAGGGGGCCTATGGCTACACCTTC. This sequence encodes CASSPVGQGAYGYTF.

This clone was detected only once. The chain carries TRBV7-2 and TRBJ2-3; 8 nucleotides match TRBD1. Trimming cost V 5 bases and J 2 bases; bases outside gene matches: 9. Germline assignment: CDR1 SGHTA and CDR2 FQGNSA. The CDR3 runs to 16 residues. CDR3 sequence: CASSQRQGWDTDTQYF. CDR3 nucleotide sequence: TGTGCCAGCAGCCAACGACAGGGGTGGGACACAGATACGCAGTATTTT. The variable domain in full, completed from reference TRBV7-2 and TRBJ2-3, reads GAGVSQSPSNKVTEKGKDVELRCDPISGHTALYWYRQSLGQGLEFLIYFQGNSAPDKSGLPSDRFSAERTGGSVSTLTIQRTQQEDSAVYLCASSQRQGWDTDTQYFGPGTRLTVL.

The CDR3 here is CASSPSYRGMNTEAFF. Written as DNA, the CDR3 is TGTGCCAGCAGCCCCTCCTACAGGGGAATGAACACTGAAGCTTTCTTT. V is TRBV4-2 and J is TRBJ1-1; TRBD1 aligns across 7 bases. Unmatched junction bases numbered 8, after V lost 4 bases and J lost 0 bases. The germline V gene encodes CDR1 LGHNA and CDR2 YNFKEQ. The CDR3 length is 16 residues.

The chain uses TRBV3-1 (or the pseudogene TRBV3-2) and TRBJ2-5, with D possibly being TRBD2 (6 bases). The CDR3 extends over 13 amino acids. CDR1 LGHDT and CDR2 YNNKEL come from the germline V gene (reference sequence). V was cut by 7 bases and J by 3 bases, with 12 bases left in between. CDR3 nucleotide sequence: TGTGCCAGCACCCTTGGCGGGGAAGAGACCCAGTACTTC. This encodes CASTLGGEETQYF.

The chain couples TRBV19 to TRBJ1-1; D not certain. The length of the CDR3 is 14 residues. CDR1 and CDR2 from the germline V gene are LNHDA and SQIVND (reference sequence). Trimming removed 1 base from V and 10 bases from J, with 16 bases in between. CDR3 residues: CASSIAPPSERAFF. In nucleotides, the CDR3 is TGTGCCAGTAGTATAGCACCTCCCTCCGAGCGAGCTTTCTTT.

The chain is built from TRBV24-1 and TRBJ2-5; 7 nucleotides agree with TRBD1. V lost 3 bases to trimming and J lost 3 bases; unmatched junction nucleotides: 6. Per the germline V gene, CDR1 is KGHDR and CDR2 is SFDVKD. The CDR3 totals 15 residues. The CDR3 DNA follows: TGTGCCACCAGTGATCTACGGGACAGCGAAGAGACCCAGTACTTC. Translating it yields CATSDLRDSEETQYF.

V and J are TRBV12-3 or TRBV12-4 and TRBJ2-7; D not certain. The CDR3 is made up of 11 amino acids. The V gene lost 6 bases and the J gene lost 7 bases, with 10 bases spanning the gap. The CDR3 DNA reads as TGTGCCAGCAGCCTTCAGAGGGAGCAGTACTTC. Amino acid sequence: CASSLQREQYF.

The chain couples TRBV27 to TRBJ2-7; 7 bases match TRBD1. The J segment lost 5 bases and the V segment lost 5 bases, leaving 9 bases of the junction unmatched. Germline V CDR1 and CDR2: MNHEY, SMNVEV (reference sequence). The CDR3 is 14 amino acids. The CDR3 coding sequence is TGTGCCAGCAGTCAACTGACAGGGTGGGACGAGCAGTACTTC. This sequence encodes CASSQLTGWDEQYF.

This chain joins TRBV28 and TRBJ1-2; 9 bases are a match to TRBD1. V was pared by 6 bases and J by 4 bases, with 6 bases of the junction left unmatched. The germline CDR1 and CDR2 sequences are MDHEN and SYDVKM. The length of the CDR3 is 14 residues. In nucleotides, the CDR3 is TGTGCCAGCAGCTTTGGGGACAGGGCCTATGGCTACACCTTC. As protein: CASSFGDRAYGYTF.